The 32 T cell receptor beta chains below come from one sample, sequenced in a study of T cell responses to AZD1222 COVID-19 vaccine. Some clones are missing from TCRdb's copy, which holds only in-frame ones; the method was immunoSEQ multiplex PCR. Of 70,000 to 95,000 clones listed, under 95% are singletons. Sample: peripheral blood, taken 28 days after the second AZD1222 dose. Receptors originate from an adult who received the AZD1222 COVID-19 vaccine.

The chain carries TRBV5-4 and TRBJ2-3; D is possibly TRBD2 (5 bases). CDR3 length: 15 residues. The V end was cut by 2 bases, the J end by 2 bases, with 12 bases between. Germline CDR1 and CDR2: SGHNT and YYREEE (reference sequence). CDR3 nucleotide sequence: TGTGCCAGCAGCTTCGGCGGGTCAAACACAGATACGCAGTATTTT. Translation: CASSFGGSNTDTQYF.

In its sample, this clone was seen once. This chain connects TRBV5-1 to TRBJ1-2; TRBD1 aligns across 10 bases. CDR3 size: 14 residues. The trim removed 0 bases at V and 4 bases at J, leaving 0 bases unmatched. In germline, CDR1 is SGHRS, CDR2 YFSETQ. CDR3: CASSLGDRGYGYTF. In nucleotides, the CDR3 is TGCGCCAGCAGCTTGGGGGACAGGGGCTATGGCTACACCTTC.

The rearrangement links TRBV10-2 to TRBJ1-2, with a tentative D call TRBD1 (5 bases). In germline, CDR1 is WSHSY, CDR2 SAAADI. V lost 0 bases and J lost 6, with 8 bases in between. This CDR3 has 13 amino acids. This CDR3 reads CASSESKGNGYTF. CDR3 bases: TGCGCCAGCAGTGAGTCGAAGGGGAATGGCTACACCTTC.

This clone was detected only once. The rearrangement uses TRBV10-3 and TRBJ1-3; possibly TRBD1 for D (5 bases). Germline CDR1 reads ENHRY; CDR2 reads SYGVKD. V was shortened by 4 bases and J by 0 bases, with 10 bases between the two germline ends. The CDR3 loop spans 15 amino acids. In DNA form, the CDR3 reads TGTGCCATCAGTGTGGGACCTGACTCTGGAAACACCATATATTTT. The encoded protein is CAISVGPDSGNTIYF.

The V and J genes are TRBV24-1 and TRBJ2-2, with 7 bases aligning to TRBD1. The V segment lost 1 base and the J segment 3 bases; nucleotides outside the gene matches: 7. The CDR3 totals 17 residues. Germline loops: CDR1 KGHDR, CDR2 SFDVKD. The DNA of the CDR3 is TGTGCCACCAGTGATTTTAGCCGGGACAGTTACACCGGGGAGCTGTTTTTT. It encodes CATSDFSRDSYTGELFF.

J is TRBJ2-1 and V is TRBV11-3; D is ambiguous. The CDR3 runs 11 residues. V lost 5 bases and J lost 7, with 6 bases in between. Germline V gene data show CDR1 as SGHNT and CDR2 as YENEEA. CDR3 residues: CASSLSNEQFF. In DNA form, the CDR3 reads TGTGCCAGCAGCCTCAGTAATGAGCAGTTCTTC.

The V gene is TRBV28, the J gene TRBJ1-2, with unresolved D. Germline CDR1 MDHEN, CDR2 SYDVKM. Trimming stripped 7 bases from V and 2 bases from J, with 14 bases between. The CDR3 totals 14 residues. The CDR3 nucleotides are TGTGCCAGCACCGCCACCGGAAAGAACTATGGCTACACCTTC. Translated: CASTATGKNYGYTF.

The J gene is TRBJ2-7, the V gene TRBV27; D is unresolved. Germline V gene sequence: CDR1 MNHEY, CDR2 SMNVEV (reference sequence). The V end was cut by 1 base, the J end by 4 bases, with 5 bases between. The CDR3 runs 12 residues. CDR3 protein: CASSLLGYEQYF. As DNA, the CDR3 is TGTGCCAGCAGTTTATTGGGGTACGAGCAGTACTTC.

The V and J genes are TRBV30 and TRBJ2-2; 10 positions match TRBD2. The junction had 2 bases not matched to a gene; V was cut back by 4 bases and J by 6 bases. CDR1 and CDR2 from the germline V gene are GTSNPN and SVGIG (reference sequence). The CDR3 has 13 amino acids. The CDR3 DNA follows: TGTGCCTGGACTAGCGGGAGCCCCGGGGAGCTGTTTTTT. Its translation: CAWTSGSPGELFF.

The V call is TRBV4-3, the J call TRBJ1-1, with no clear D. V was trimmed by 0 bases and J by 9 bases, leaving 11 bases between them. The CDR3 runs 13 residues. CDR1 and CDR2 from the germline V gene are LGHNA and YSLEER. CDR3 amino acids: CASSQDTADKAFF. CDR3 sequence (DNA): TGCGCCAGCAGCCAAGATACGGCAGATAAAGCTTTCTTT.

The chain uses TRBV7-8 and TRBJ2-1; the D is unclear. This CDR3 contains 16 residues. V lost 1 base and J lost 0, with 10 bases in between. The germline V gene encodes CDR1 SGHVS and CDR2 FQNEAQ. The CDR3: CASSLVVRGSYNEQFF. The DNA for the CDR3 is TGTGCCAGCAGCTTAGTTGTCCGTGGCTCCTACAATGAGCAGTTCTTC.

V and J are TRBV6-5 and TRBJ1-2, with TRBD1 matching over 9 bases. From germline, CDR1 is MNHEY and CDR2 SVGAGI. CDR3 length: 13 amino acids. Unmatched junction bases numbered 6, after V lost 5 bases and J lost 8 bases. The CDR3 here is CASSKQGARGYTF. As DNA, the CDR3 is TGTGCCAGCAGTAAACAGGGGGCGCGAGGCTACACCTTC.

The chain links TRBV6-1 to TRBJ1-6, with D uncertain. The ends were cut back, 2 bases at V and 0 bases at J, with 8 bases in the middle. In germline, CDR1 is MNHNS, CDR2 SASEGT. This CDR3 has 16 amino acids. CDR3 in DNA: TGTGCCAGCAGTGAAACAATTAGCTCCTATAATTCACCCCTCCACTTT. It specifies CASSETISSYNSPLHF.

This CDR3 is CASSGRDYGIGELFF. CDR3 in DNA: TGTGCCAGCAGCGGGCGGGACTACGGAATCGGGGAGCTGTTTTTT. The chain carries TRBV9 and TRBJ2-2, with 7 nucleotides matching TRBD2. This CDR3 is built from 15 residues. CDR1 and CDR2 (germline): SGDLS, YYNGEE. Germline trimming cut 3 bases from V and 7 bases from J; bases unmatched to any gene: 9.

The rearrangement links TRBV23-1 to TRBJ2-7, with D perhaps matching TRBD2 (5 bases). TRBV23-1 is treated as an ORF (open reading frame) with a function not yet certain. There are 15 residues in the CDR3. The V end was cut by 0 bases, the J end by 2 bases, with 11 bases between. The CDR3 loop reads CASSQSGGRAYEQYF. For the CDR3, the DNA is TGCGCCAGCAGTCAATCTGGAGGCAGAGCCTACGAGCAGTACTTC.

A single count supports this clone. V usage is TRBV5-4 and J usage is TRBJ2-7, with 10 bases aligning to TRBD1. Trimming removed 3 bases from V and 5 bases from J; junction bases left unmatched: 8. Per germline, CDR1 SGHNT and CDR2 YYREEE (reference sequence). CDR3 size: 15 residues. The CDR3 DNA follows: TGTGCCAGCAGCTCTCCGGGACAGGGGATGGACGAGCAGTACTTC. Translated: CASSSPGQGMDEQYF.

This chain joins TRBV18 and TRBJ1-3, with unresolved D. V gave up 2 bases and J gave up 0 bases, with 20 bases separating them. The germline V gene encodes CDR1 KGHSH and CDR2 LQKENI. This CDR3 comprises 19 residues. CDR3 in amino acids: CASSPLNQVTPYSGNTIYF. In DNA, the CDR3 is TGTGCCAGCTCACCATTGAATCAGGTGACACCCTACTCTGGAAACACCATATATTTT.

The rearrangement links TRBV5-1 to TRBJ1-5; perhaps TRBD1 as D (5 bases). Trimming removed 0 bases from V and 5 bases from J, with 12 bases in between. In germline, CDR1 is SGHRS, CDR2 YFSETQ. This CDR3 is 15 amino acids long. CDR3 nucleotides: TGCGCCAGCAGCTTGGAACCGGGACTTCATCAGCCCCAGCATTTT. Protein: CASSLEPGLHQPQHF.

The rearrangement links TRBV4-1 to TRBJ1-1, with TRBD1 matching 7 bases. The CDR3 runs to 14 residues. CDR1 is MGHRA, CDR2 YSYEKL, per germline. The V segment lost 3 bases and the J segment 4 bases; nucleotides outside the gene matches: 5. The CDR3 DNA follows: TGCGCCAGCAGCCAGGGGACAGTAAGCACTGAAGCTTTCTTT. Translating gives CASSQGTVSTEAFF.

The chain links TRBV19 to TRBJ2-7; TRBD1 might be the D (6 bases). The V gene's germline CDR1 is LNHDA and CDR2 SQIVND (reference sequence). The CDR3 totals 17 residues. With 4 bases removed from V and 0 bases from J, the gap between germline ends came to 19 bases. The CDR3 sequence is CASSKSAAGAYSYEQYF. CDR3 bases: TGTGCCAGTAGTAAGTCAGCGGCAGGGGCCTACTCCTACGAGCAGTACTTC. Looking up the rest from reference TRBV19 and TRBJ2-7 gives the full variable domain: DGGITQSPKYLFRKEGQNVTLSCEQNLNHDAMYWYRQDPGQGLRLIYYSQIVNDFQKGDIAEGYSVSREKKESFPLTVTSAQKNPTAFYLCASSKSAAGAYSYEQYFGPGTRLTVT.

The rearrangement uses TRBV3-1 (or the pseudogene TRBV3-2) and TRBJ2-3; no clear D. There are 17 residues in the CDR3. Deletions cut 0 bases from V and 1 base from J, with 14 bases between. In germline, CDR1 is LGHDT, CDR2 YNNKEL (reference sequence). In DNA, the CDR3 is TGTGCCAGCAGCCAAGATCCGGCAGCCTGGGGCACAGATACGCAGTATTTT. It is translated as CASSQDPAAWGTDTQYF.

This clone was recorded only once. This chain connects TRBV5-6 to TRBJ1-5; unclear D gene. The CDR3 covers 13 residues. Trimming took off 1 base at V and 7 bases at J, with 9 bases between the two ends. Germline CDR1 SGHDT, CDR2 YYEEEE. In nucleotides, the CDR3 is TGTGCCAGCAGCTTGCCAGGTGAGCAGCCCCAGCATTTT. Amino acid sequence: CASSLPGEQPQHF.

The chain recombines TRBV18 with TRBJ1-5; a weak D match, TRBD1 (5 bases). CDR1 is KGHSH, CDR2 LQKENI, per germline. The ends were cut back, 6 bases at V and 2 bases at J, with 17 bases in the middle. CDR3 length: 16 residues. The CDR3 bases are TGTGCCAGCTCCCCCGCGGGGCCTGGGGGCAATCAGCCCCAGCATTTT. Translated, it gives CASSPAGPGGNQPQHF.

V gene TRBV18 combines with J gene TRBJ2-1; D is perhaps TRBD2 (5 bases). With 0 bases removed from V and 5 bases from J, the gap between germline ends came to 11 bases. Germline lookup yields CDR1 KGHSH and CDR2 LQKENI. CDR3 length equals 15 residues. The CDR3 sequence is CASSPPGRSDNEQFF. The CDR3 bases are TGTGCCAGCTCACCACCGGGGAGAAGCGACAATGAGCAGTTCTTC.

The sample holds one count of this clone. J is TRBJ1-4 and V is TRBV6-5; D possibly corresponds to TRBD1 (5 bases). The CDR3 is 15 amino acids. Germline loops: CDR1 MNHEY, CDR2 SVGAGI. V was cut by 1 base and J by 8 bases, with 14 bases left in between. The CDR3 bases are TGTGCCAGCAGTTACTGGGGCGGGGCGAGGGAAAAACTGTTTTTT. Amino acids: CASSYWGGAREKLFF.

This rearrangement joins TRBV5-1 to TRBJ2-3; D gene unclear. Germline V gene sequence: CDR1 SGHRS, CDR2 YFSETQ. V was shortened by 1 base and J by 3 bases, with 9 bases between the two germline ends. The CDR3 extends over 14 amino acids. The CDR3 DNA follows: TGCGCCAGCAGCTTGTACTGGTCTACAGATACGCAGTATTTT. Amino acid sequence: CASSLYWSTDTQYF.

This clone was seen a handful of times. The chain recombines TRBV19 with TRBJ1-5; no firm D call. The length of the CDR3 is 15 residues. The V gene lost 6 bases and the J gene lost 0 bases, with 12 bases spanning the gap. The germline CDR1 and CDR2 sequences are LNHDA and SQIVND (reference sequence). CDR3 sequence: CASRARSHSNQPQHF. CDR3 sequence (DNA): TGTGCCAGTAGGGCCAGGTCCCATAGCAATCAGCCCCAGCATTTT.

This clone was recorded once. The chain carries TRBV7-6 and TRBJ2-2, with 8 bases identical to TRBD2. Germline V gene lookup returns CDR1 SGHVS and CDR2 FNYEAQ. The CDR3 length is 16 residues. The junction had 10 bases not matched to a gene; V was cut back by 2 bases and J by 8 bases. The CDR3 DNA reads as TGTGCCAGCAGCTTACGGGAGGGGACGATCTTTGGGGAGCTGTTTTTT. Translating gives CASSLREGTIFGELFF.

This chain joins TRBV3-1 (or the pseudogene TRBV3-2) and TRBJ2-2, with 10 bases matching TRBD1. Germline V gene sequence: CDR1 LGHDT, CDR2 YNNKEL (reference sequence). With 3 bases clipped from V and 6 bases from J, the junction kept 7 bases outside the gene matches. The CDR3 is made up of 16 amino acids. Here the CDR3 reads CASSQMGTGEAGELFF. CDR3 DNA sequence: TGTGCCAGCAGCCAGATGGGGACAGGGGAGGCCGGGGAGCTGTTTTTT.

The V call is TRBV19, the J call TRBJ1-5; D not resolved. V was pared by 3 bases and J by 0 bases, with 9 bases between. The CDR3 covers 15 residues. Germline CDR1 LNHDA, CDR2 SQIVND (reference sequence). CDR3: CASSIGPYSNQPQHF. The CDR3, as DNA: TGTGCCAGTAGTATTGGGCCGTATAGCAATCAGCCCCAGCATTTT. Full variable domain (outside the CDR3, taken from reference TRBV19 and TRBJ1-5): DGGITQSPKYLFRKEGQNVTLSCEQNLNHDAMYWYRQDPGQGLRLIYYSQIVNDFQKGDIAEGYSVSREKKESFPLTVTSAQKNPTAFYLCASSIGPYSNQPQHFGDGTRLSIL.

The chain employs TRBV5-1 and TRBJ1-4; D may be TRBD1 (5 bases). The CDR3 runs 14 residues. From germline, CDR1 is SGHRS and CDR2 YFSETQ. The V gene lost 8 bases and the J gene lost 6 bases, with 17 bases spanning the gap. CDR3 coding DNA: TGCGCCAGTCGCCAGGGTTCTGGTGATGAAAAACTGTTTTTT. This codes for CASRQGSGDEKLFF.

This clone was observed a few times. The chain recombines TRBV2 with TRBJ2-7; D possibly corresponds to TRBD1 (5 bases). The CDR3 is 15 amino acids. Trimming pared 8 bases from V and 7 bases from J, leaving 24 bases between. CDR1 and CDR2 from the germline V gene are SNHLY and FYNNEI. The CDR3 DNA sequence: TGTGCCAGCGGAACATCAGGGTATACTACGGAGGAGCAGTACTTC. The encoded protein is CASGTSGYTTEEQYF.